This T cell receptor (beta chain) was observed in a study of cytomegalovirus exposure and HLA in healthy donors (dated by TCRdb to between 2016 and 2019). Background on the whole study: In an earlier analysis of approximately 640 of the donors, 250 to 350 Gb of sequence data and just under 120 million unique TCR beta sequences from 180 million or so T cells were reported. A later analysis re-analyzed previously published TCR beta repertoires from 666 donors and added high-resolution HLA genotyping to study TCR occurrence patterns. An earlier analysis of about 600 of the donors used high-throughput TCR beta sequencing to judge whether each TCR beta V gene segment behaved as functional or pseudogenic. Both class I and class II loci were covered by HLA typing, at four-digit resolution. The study combined high-throughput TCR immunosequencing, statistical association of individual TCRs with disease status, and machine learning to predict cytomegalovirus infection status. An early release covering roughly 600 HLA-typed donors comprised roughly 300 gigabases of sequencing data and 85 million or so unique TCR sequences. A later genetic analysis used genome-wide SNP genotypes for about 65% of the roughly 700 donors, treating that subset as a discovery cohort. Across around 400 genotyped donors of the cohort, an average of roughly 250,000 unique TCR beta nucleotide sequences per donor were sequenced, and roughly a sixth of those sequences were non-productive. The aim of the study was to test whether cataloging public T cell receptors could identify signatures of past pathogen exposure. The genetic ancestry cluster associated with self-reported Caucasian donors included over 65% of the roughly 360 genotyped donors. All discovery cohort repertoires had been generated on a single sequencing platform. The T cell repertoires of 550 to 850 subjects were profiled by immunosequencing and related to cytomegalovirus serostatus. A separate validation cohort of 90 to 150 different subjects was used in addition to the approximately 610-subject first cohort. Roughly five DR-DQ haplotypes were handled as single units for association and clustering because linkage in the cohort was strong. Rather than drawing on any new phenotypic data, the later analysis identified candidate immune exposures from TCR beta sequences and the way those sequences occurred across donors. Donor age, sex, ethnicity and CMV serostatus were compiled alongside the repertoire data. The number of donors typed differed by locus, with about 629-630 for A, B, C, DRB1 and DQB1, around 500 for DQA1, 600 to 610 for DPA1, and some 450 for DPB1.

Comment on this clone: No antigen is known for it. No base quality information exists; no much larger clone differs at one position.

CDR3 length: 16 amino acids, cysteine to phenylalanine. Of all the DNA, just the CDR3 is kept, 48 bases in frame from base 1. Per the germline V gene, LGHNA is the CDR1 and YNFKEQ is the CDR2. The junction shows trimming of 0 bases on V and 12 bases on J, and the gene matches do not reach 16 bases of it. The library relied on the immunoSEQ multiplex PCR assay. For the multiplex PCR, a mixture combining 60 forward primers for TCR Vbeta segments and 13 reverse primers for TCR Jbeta segments was used. A multiplex PCR assay on genomic DNA amplified the CDR3 region of rearranged TCR beta genes. The amplified TCR beta libraries were sequenced on the Illumina HiSeq System as 87-base-pair reads. The published analysis was carried out like this. A later analysis counted about 80 million unique TCR beta chains across the 650 to 700 repertoires, and 10 million to 12 million of these chains were shared by at least two donors. A nearest-neighbor algorithm error-corrected the raw reads and collapsed the reads into unique sequences, merging closely related sequences to remove PCR and sequencing errors. Alignment of CDR3 sequences to IMGT reference sequences was used to assign V, D and J gene segments. Each retained sequence needed at least a six-nucleotide match to both a V gene segment and a J gene segment. Rearrangements were classified as productive when the CDR3 lacked stop codons and remained in frame with V and J, and all other rearrangements were classified as non-productive. Following IMGT convention, CDR3 was defined as the stretch from the second conserved V-encoded cysteine to the conserved J-encoded phenylalanine. The earlier analysis of 450 to 750 of the donors excluded any sequence lacking an unambiguous match to a single V gene segment. In an earlier analysis of 587 of the donors, V segments were called functional above 56.7% productive rearrangements and were called segregating when the between-donor standard deviation exceeded 5%. A statistical classification framework was built for diagnosing cytomegalovirus status from the catalog of TCR beta chain sequences. A later analysis assigned V and J genes by comparing TCR nucleotide sequences with IMGT/GENE-DB human TR gene sequences. In a later analysis, CDR3 sequences and most-parsimonious VDJ recombination scenarios were assigned using the TCRdist pipeline. In a later analysis, each TCR beta chain was defined by its CDR3 amino acid sequence together with its V-gene family, and reads lacking a unique V-gene family were excluded. A later analysis removed 592 highly shared, low-generation-probability nucleotide sequences to deal with suspected cross-contamination and a sequencing artifact. A later analysis calculated a clonal expansion index for each public chain from normalized within-repertoire ranks of inferred template counts. A later analysis computed generation probabilities with a VDJ recombination model fitted to out-of-frame rearrangements, and checked the results against IGoR. A later analysis scored TCR-TCR, TCR-HLA and TCR-CMV co-occurrence with hypergeometric tests, applying a repertoire-size bias correction to TCR pairs. A later analysis estimated false discovery rates by permuting HLA or CMV assignments 20 times. In a later analysis, co-occurring TCRs were grouped using DBSCAN, with TCRdist sequence similarity added in when clustering inside HLA-allele-positive subsets. Repertoires with fewer than 30,000 or more than 120,000 public chains were left out of co-occurrence clustering, as were roughly five repertoires with anomalous nucleotide sharing. This is the immuneACCESS table as TCRdb keeps it, with only in-frame sequences that have V and J called. A part of the clones is gone; compared with another copy, unresolved V genes explain less than half, and the rest is unexplained. V and J calls and clone size are as listed in that table; D and trimming were resolved from the DNA. A total of about 140,000 clones appear in this sample, over 60% of them only once. 4.5% to 6% of the sample is taken by the ten largest.

The cohort was made up of under 800 healthy bone marrow donors. At the time of sampling, all cohort members were nominally healthy, though unrecorded immune exposures were likely present. The donor tested CMV seronegative and was one of the 352 seronegative cohort members. Each donor provided a peripheral blood sample, and peripheral blood mononuclear cells were used for TCR beta sequencing. Genomic DNA extraction from the blood cell samples was performed with the Qiagen DNeasy Blood Extraction Kit. What the research found in general, with its limitations: The 87-base-pair reads could not distinguish some IMGT-functional V segments, including TRBV6-2 and TRBV6-3, so those segments were excluded. The authors suggested that the approach could potentially be generalized to other disease states and immunological phenotypes. Compared with the roughly 700-donor mean, donors in an Asian-associated ancestry cluster had fewer N-insertions in productive TCRs, according to a later genetic analysis. Because HLA typing was unavailable for some donors at each locus, only the typed subset was used in association tests. When HLA alleles, especially DR and DQ, strongly co-occurred, attributing TCR associations to individual alleles was difficult. Most CMV-associated TCR beta chains appeared to be HLA-restricted in a later analysis, and the HLA associations seemed to be driven largely by CMV exposure. In a later genetic analysis, a missense DCLRE1C variant was associated with V-gene and J-gene trimming of TCR beta chains, and the association was replicated in an independent cohort. The study gave a list of roughly 150 TCR beta chains associated with cytomegalovirus. Because counts were too low, approximately 15 rarely observed V segments, including chromosome 9 orphons, were excluded from the earlier analysis of about 500 of the donors. In a later analysis, more than 15,000 TCR beta sequences were associated with specific HLA alleles at a false discovery rate of 0.05. In a later analysis, several top co-occurrence clusters were reported to appear linked to parvovirus B19, influenza, CMV and Epstein-Barr virus. A cluster of highly shared sequence variants was judged likely to be a technical artifact of the sequencing pipeline. Correlated functional status among segregating V segments might reflect linkage disequilibrium, but an unknown experimental factor could not be ruled out. In a later analysis, the rate of TCR association differed among HLA loci, with DRB1 alleles having the most associated TCRs and HLA-C alleles having the fewest. In an earlier analysis of 587 of the donors, most TCR beta V segments appeared in productive rearrangements about 87% or about 30% of the time, broadly matching IMGT annotations. The classifier was reported to diagnose cytomegalovirus status with high specificity and sensitivity in both the original and validation cohorts. In vitro tests confirmed that a few of the cytomegalovirus-associated TCR beta chains recognize cytomegalovirus antigens. While some public TCRs were present in many individuals, most TCR sequences turned up only very rarely across donors. A further reported finding was that TCR beta sequences accurately predicted the HLA-A and HLA-B alleles for most subjects in the first cohort. In a later analysis, HLA-associated TCR beta chains were found to be more clonally expanded and to have lower generation probabilities than equally common non-associated chains. This cohort had only TCR beta chains sequenced, and the lack of alpha or paired-chain data limited which features could be detected. Roughly uniform sequencing depth across donors was assumed in presence/absence analyses, although this assumption may not hold. Immune exposure information for the cohort was limited to CMV serostatus.

This TCR came from a woman in her forties or fifties in good health and CMV-seronegative. The chain was built from TRBV4-2 and TRBJ1-2, and TRBD1 matches 7 of the central bases. The sequenced sample was PBMCs. The DNA sequence is given as TGTGCCAGCAGCCAAGATCCTCCAACCGGACAGGCCATACACACCTTC. It codes for CASSQDPPTGQAIHTF.